This T cell receptor (beta chain) was sequenced during a study of T cells in Graves' hyperthyroidism and ophthalmopathy. Study context: The authors collected peripheral blood at initial diagnosis, before any treatment.

V dropped 6 bases and J dropped 6; count of bases not matched to a gene: 9. Germline CDR1 SGHRS, CDR2 YFSETQ. CDR3 size: 14 residues. On this clonotype: Its target is not known.

It was RNA transcripts that yielded the amplified TCR beta CDR3 regions. Initially, a first-round RT-PCR of the TCR CDR3 employed the HTBI primer set. Each CDR3 protein gets one entry after TCRdb re-called the multiplex PCR reads with MiXCR. This sample has more than 450,000 distinct CDR3 sequences, with 15% to 20% found just once. Study findings and constraints: Blood also held most thyroid clonotypes expanded beyond 0.001.

Thyroid ultrasound and orbital computed tomography, with clinical symptoms and serum thyroxine and TRAb, informed diagnoses. The sample was blood. The gene calls are TRBV5-1 and TRBJ2-7; 10 positions match TRBD1. This TCR came from a man in his forties with Graves' ophthalmopathy. Written as DNA, the CDR3 is TGCGCCAGCACTTCCGGGACAGGGGTTTTCGAGCAGTACTTC. Protein sequence: CASTSGTGVFEQYF.